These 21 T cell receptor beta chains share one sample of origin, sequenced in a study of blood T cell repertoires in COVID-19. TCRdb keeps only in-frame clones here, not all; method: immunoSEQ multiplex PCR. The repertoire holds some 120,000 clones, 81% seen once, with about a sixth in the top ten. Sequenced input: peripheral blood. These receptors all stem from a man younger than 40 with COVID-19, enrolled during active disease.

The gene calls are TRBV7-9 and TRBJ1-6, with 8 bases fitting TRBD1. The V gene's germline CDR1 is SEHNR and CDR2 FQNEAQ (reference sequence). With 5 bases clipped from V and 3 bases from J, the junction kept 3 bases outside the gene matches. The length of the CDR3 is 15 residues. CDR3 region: CASSRGQGYNSPLHF. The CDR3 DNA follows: TGTGCCAGCAGCCGCGGACAGGGCTATAATTCACCCCTCCACTTT.

CDR3 nucleotide sequence: TGTGCCATCAGTTTACCTGACAGGGTCTACGAGCAGTACTTC. Translating gives CAISLPDRVYEQYF. The chain joins TRBV10-3 to TRBJ2-7, with TRBD1 matching 7 bases. The CDR3 loop spans 14 amino acids. After removal of 5 bases from V and 3 bases from J, the junction contained 7 bases not matched to a gene. Per germline, CDR1 ENHRY and CDR2 SYGVKD.

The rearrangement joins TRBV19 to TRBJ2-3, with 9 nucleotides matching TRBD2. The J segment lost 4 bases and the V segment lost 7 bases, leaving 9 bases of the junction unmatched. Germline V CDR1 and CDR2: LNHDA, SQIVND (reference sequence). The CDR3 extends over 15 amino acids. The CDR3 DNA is TGTGCCAGTAATACAGCGGGGGGCGGCGCAGATACGCAGTATTTT. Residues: CASNTAGGGADTQYF.

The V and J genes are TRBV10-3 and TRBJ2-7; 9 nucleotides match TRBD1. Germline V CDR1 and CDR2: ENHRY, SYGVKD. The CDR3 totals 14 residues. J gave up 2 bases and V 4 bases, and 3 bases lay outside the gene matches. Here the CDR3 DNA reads TGTGCCATCAGTGGTGGGACAGGGACCTACGAGCAGTACTTC. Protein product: CAISGGTGTYEQYF.

CDR3 sequence: CASSEYGVGSGNTIYF. As DNA, the CDR3 is TGTGCCAGCAGTGAATACGGGGTAGGGTCTGGAAACACCATATATTTT. The chain links TRBV6-1 to TRBJ1-3; D gene unclear. The CDR3 length is 16 residues. The V gene's germline CDR1 is MNHNS and CDR2 SASEGT. Trimming removed 2 bases at V and 1 base at J, with 12 bases between.

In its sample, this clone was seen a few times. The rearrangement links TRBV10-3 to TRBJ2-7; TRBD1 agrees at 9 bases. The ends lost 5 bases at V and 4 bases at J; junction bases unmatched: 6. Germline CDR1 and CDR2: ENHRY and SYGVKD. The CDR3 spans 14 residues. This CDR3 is CAISWGGQGYEQYF. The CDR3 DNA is TGTGCCATCAGTTGGGGAGGACAGGGGTACGAGCAGTACTTC.

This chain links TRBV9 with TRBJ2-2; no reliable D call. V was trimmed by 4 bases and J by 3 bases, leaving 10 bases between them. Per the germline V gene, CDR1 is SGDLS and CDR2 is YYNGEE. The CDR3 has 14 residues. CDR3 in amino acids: CASSLPPDTGELFF. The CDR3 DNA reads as TGTGCCAGCAGCCTCCCCCCGGACACCGGGGAGCTGTTTTTT.

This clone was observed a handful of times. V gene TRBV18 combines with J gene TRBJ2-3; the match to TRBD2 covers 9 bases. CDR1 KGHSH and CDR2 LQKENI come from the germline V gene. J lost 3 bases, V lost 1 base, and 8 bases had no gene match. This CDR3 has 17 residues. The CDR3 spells CASSPLAGDSGTDTQYF. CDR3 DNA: TGTGCCAGCTCACCACTAGCGGGAGACTCGGGTACAGATACGCAGTATTTT.

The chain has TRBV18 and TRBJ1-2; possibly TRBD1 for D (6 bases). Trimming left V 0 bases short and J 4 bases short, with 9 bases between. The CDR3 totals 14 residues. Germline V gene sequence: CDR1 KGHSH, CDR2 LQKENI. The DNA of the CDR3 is TGTGCCAGCTCACCACCGGACAGATTCTATGGCTACACCTTC. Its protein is CASSPPDRFYGYTF.

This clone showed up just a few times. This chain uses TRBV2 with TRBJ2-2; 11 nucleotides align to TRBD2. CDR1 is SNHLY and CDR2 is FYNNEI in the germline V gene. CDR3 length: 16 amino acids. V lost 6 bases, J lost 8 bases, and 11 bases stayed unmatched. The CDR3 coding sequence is TGTGCCAGCAGGGGGACTAGCGGACTTGGTGGAGGGGAGCTGTTTTTT. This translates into CASRGTSGLGGGELFF. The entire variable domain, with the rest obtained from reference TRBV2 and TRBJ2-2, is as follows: EPEVTQTPSHQVTQMGQEVILRCVPISNHLYFYWYRQILGQKVEFLVSFYNNEISEKSEIFDDQFSVERPDGSNFTLKIRSTKLEDSAMYFCASRGTSGLGGGELFFGEGSRLTVL.

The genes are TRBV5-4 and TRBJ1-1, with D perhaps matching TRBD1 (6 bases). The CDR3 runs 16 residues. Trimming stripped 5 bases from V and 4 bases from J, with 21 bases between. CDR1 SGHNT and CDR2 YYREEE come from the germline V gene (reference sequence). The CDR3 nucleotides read TGTGCCAGCAGTCAAGACGGGGGGCGGCCCATCACTGAAGCTTTCTTT. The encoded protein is CASSQDGGRPITEAFF.

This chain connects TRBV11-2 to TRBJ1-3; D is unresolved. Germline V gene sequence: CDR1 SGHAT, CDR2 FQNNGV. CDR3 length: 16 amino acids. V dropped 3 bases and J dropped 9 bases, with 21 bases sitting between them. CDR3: CASSFPSSGPGGTIYF. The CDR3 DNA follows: TGTGCCAGCAGCTTCCCCTCCTCGGGCCCGGGAGGCACCATATATTTT.

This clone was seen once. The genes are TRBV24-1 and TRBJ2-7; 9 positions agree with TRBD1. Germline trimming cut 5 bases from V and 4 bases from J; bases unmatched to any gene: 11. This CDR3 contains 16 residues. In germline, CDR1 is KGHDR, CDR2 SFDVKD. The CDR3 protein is CATSVQGALGKYEQYF. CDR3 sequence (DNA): TGTGCCACCAGTGTACAGGGGGCGCTCGGGAAATACGAGCAGTACTTC.

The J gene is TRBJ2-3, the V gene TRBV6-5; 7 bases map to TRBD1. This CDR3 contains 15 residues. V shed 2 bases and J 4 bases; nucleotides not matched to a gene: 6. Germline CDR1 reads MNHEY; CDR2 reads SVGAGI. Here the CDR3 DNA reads TGTGCCAGCAGTTACCAGGGACAGAACGCAGATACGCAGTATTTT. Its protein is CASSYQGQNADTQYF.

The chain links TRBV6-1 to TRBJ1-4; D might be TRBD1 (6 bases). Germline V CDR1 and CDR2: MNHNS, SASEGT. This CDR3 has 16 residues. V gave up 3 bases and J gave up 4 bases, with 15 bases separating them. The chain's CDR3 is CASSDPTGMNNEKLFF. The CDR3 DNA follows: TGTGCCAGCAGTGACCCCACAGGGATGAATAATGAAAAACTGTTTTTT.

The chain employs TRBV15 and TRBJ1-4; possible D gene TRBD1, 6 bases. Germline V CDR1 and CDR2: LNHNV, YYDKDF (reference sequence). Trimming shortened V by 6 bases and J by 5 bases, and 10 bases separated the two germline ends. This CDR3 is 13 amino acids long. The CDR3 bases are TGTGCCACCAGACGGGGGGCAAATGAAAAACTGTTTTTT. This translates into CATRRGANEKLFF.

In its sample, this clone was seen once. The DNA of the CDR3 is TGCGCCAGCAGCTTGGATACAGGGGGCCCGGAGACCCAGTACTTC. Protein sequence: CASSLDTGGPETQYF. The rearrangement joins TRBV5-1 to TRBJ2-5, with 9 bases identical to TRBD1. Losses at the gene ends were 0 bases for V and 5 bases for J; bases not matched to a gene: 5. The CDR3 extends over 15 amino acids. Per the germline V gene, CDR1 is SGHRS and CDR2 is YFSETQ.

CDR3 in amino acids: CASSPTSGGGGGYTF. In nucleotides, the CDR3 is TGTGCCAGCAGTCCAACCTCCGGGGGAGGAGGCGGCTACACCTTC. This rearrangement joins TRBV27 to TRBJ1-2; weak D call: TRBD1 (5 bases). The germline V and J ends were trimmed by 5 bases and 8 bases, with 21 bases remaining between them. Germline V lookup: CDR1 MNHEY, CDR2 SMNVEV (reference sequence). The CDR3 loop spans 15 amino acids.

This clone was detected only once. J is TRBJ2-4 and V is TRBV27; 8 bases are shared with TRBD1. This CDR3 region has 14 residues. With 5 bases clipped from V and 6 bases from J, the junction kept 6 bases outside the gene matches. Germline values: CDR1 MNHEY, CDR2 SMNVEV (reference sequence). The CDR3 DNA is TGTGCCAGCAGTCCAGGACAGGGCCTAAACATTCAGTACTTC. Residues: CASSPGQGLNIQYF.

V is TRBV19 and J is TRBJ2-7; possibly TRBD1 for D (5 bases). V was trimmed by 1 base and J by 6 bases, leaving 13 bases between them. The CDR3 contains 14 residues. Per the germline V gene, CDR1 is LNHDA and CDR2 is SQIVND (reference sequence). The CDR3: CASSIGQGAGEQYF. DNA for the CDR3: TGTGCCAGTAGTATAGGGCAAGGGGCCGGCGAGCAGTACTTC.

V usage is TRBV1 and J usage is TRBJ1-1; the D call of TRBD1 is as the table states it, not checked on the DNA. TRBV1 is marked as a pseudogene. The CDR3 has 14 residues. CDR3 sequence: CTSSGDSANTEAFF. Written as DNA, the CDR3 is TGCACCAGCAGCGGGGACAGCGCGAACACTGAAGCTTTCTTT.